This TCR beta chain was captured in a study of blood T cell repertoires in COVID-19. Across the whole study: Spain, Italy and the United States supplied samples that represented acute and convalescent COVID-19. T cells, B-cell-depleted T cells, or PBMCs supplied cDNA or gDNA.

The assay was immunoSEQ multiplex PCR, and TCRdb's table has in-frame clones only and misses some. The table records hundreds of thousands of clones, over 75% of them present only once. V was trimmed by 6 bases and J by 2 bases, leaving 12 bases between them. The CDR3 sequence is 14 residues long. Germline assignment: CDR1 SGHNT and CDR2 YYREEE (reference sequence). The chain couples TRBV5-4 to TRBJ1-3, with D perhaps matching TRBD1 (6 bases). The sequence derives from a human donor in a cohort sampled during active COVID-19. The sample was peripheral blood. CDR3 in amino acids: CASTRDITGNTIYF. CDR3 sequence (DNA): TGTGCCAGCACCCGGGACATAACTGGAAACACCATATATTTT.